This T cell receptor beta chain was profiled in a study of T cells after posttransplantation cyclophosphamide (dated by TCRdb to the mid-2010s). For the study in its entirety: The study tracked T cell repertoire reconstitution by TRB sequencing after myeloablative bone marrow transplantation using posttransplantation cyclophosphamide as GVHD prophylaxis. Up to roughly 3 additional blood samples from 2 to 5.2 years after transplant were also TRB-sequenced in 3 patients, as was pretransplant blood from a handful of patients. Blood from all 35 or so PTCy patients with 1-year posttransplant specimens was subjected to TRB sequencing. TRA and TRB clonality were tightly correlated in ten or so samples, so subsequent TCR analyses focused on TRB only. Public TRB sequences were queried against a database of over 3,500 sequences associated with responses to pathogens, tumor antigens, self-antigens and alloantigens. Samples from roughly 35 PTCy-treated patients, along with samples from some 15 of their related bone marrow donors, underwent antigen receptor sequencing.

Genomic DNA was used for TRB sequencing, which was performed with the immunoSEQ assay at survey resolution or with the hsTCRB kit. Concerning the study's data processing: The immunoSEQ software handled the initial read processing, while the LymphoSeq R package was used for the repertoire analyses. For each TRB dataset, clonality was calculated as 1 minus normalized Shannon entropy, and the Gini coefficient was computed as well. Phenotypes of unsorted samples were inferred by mapping TRB sequences from sorted subsets of the recipient or donor onto unsorted samples of the same recipient. TCRdb provides this immuneACCESS table in a form limited to in-frame rearrangements. Some clones are lacking; in checked studies, under half of them reflect an unresolved V gene, and why the rest are absent is not known. V and J calls and clone size are as listed in that table; D and trimming were resolved from the DNA. The sample table lists 15,000 to 20,000 clones, roughly 85% of them with a count of one. The top ten clones comprise 28% of the sample.

Turning to this clone: Its cognate antigen has yet to be identified. No base qualities exist here, and no much larger clone lies one base off it.

Its CDR3 holds 12 amino acids, cysteine through phenylalanine. The kept DNA is CDR3 alone, 36 bases in frame from the first base. Based on the germline V gene (reference sequence), the CDR1 and CDR2 sequences are LNHDA and SQIVND. V drops 5 bases and J drops 11 bases, leaving 12 bases in between. The control group consisted of 11 patients who received myeloablative marrow transplants with methotrexate plus a calcineurin inhibitor and who were sampled 1 year after transplant. Mononuclear cells from peripheral blood and bone marrow were separated by Ficoll-Hypaque density centrifugation and then cryopreserved. General findings and caveats noted by the study authors: Across roughly 48 patients, TRB clonality was highly associated with recipient CMV seropositivity and CMV reactivation, and diversity in PTCy patients was similar to diversity in CNI/methotrexate controls. Donor-recipient similarity was low at 1-2 months but increased during the first year, and donor CD8+ memory clones often dominated later blood repertoires. The TRB repertoires of T cells infiltrating skin or GI tract showed only limited overlap with the TRB repertoires of T cells in blood.

The receptor's source is a female patient aged 18-30 years who received an allogeneic stem cell transplant from an unrelated donor, was CMV-positive, and had acute and chronic GVHD. After a transplant, some T cells may have been passed on by the graft donor. The chain is encoded by TRBV19 joined to TRBJ2-2, with TRBD2 as a weak D call on 5 bases. Source: PBMCs, taken after allogeneic stem cell transplant with calcineurin inhibitor and methotrexate. The CDR3 protein is CASSPGVRELFF. The DNA reads as follows: TGTGCCAGTAGTCCCGGGGTTCGAGAGCTGTTTTTT.